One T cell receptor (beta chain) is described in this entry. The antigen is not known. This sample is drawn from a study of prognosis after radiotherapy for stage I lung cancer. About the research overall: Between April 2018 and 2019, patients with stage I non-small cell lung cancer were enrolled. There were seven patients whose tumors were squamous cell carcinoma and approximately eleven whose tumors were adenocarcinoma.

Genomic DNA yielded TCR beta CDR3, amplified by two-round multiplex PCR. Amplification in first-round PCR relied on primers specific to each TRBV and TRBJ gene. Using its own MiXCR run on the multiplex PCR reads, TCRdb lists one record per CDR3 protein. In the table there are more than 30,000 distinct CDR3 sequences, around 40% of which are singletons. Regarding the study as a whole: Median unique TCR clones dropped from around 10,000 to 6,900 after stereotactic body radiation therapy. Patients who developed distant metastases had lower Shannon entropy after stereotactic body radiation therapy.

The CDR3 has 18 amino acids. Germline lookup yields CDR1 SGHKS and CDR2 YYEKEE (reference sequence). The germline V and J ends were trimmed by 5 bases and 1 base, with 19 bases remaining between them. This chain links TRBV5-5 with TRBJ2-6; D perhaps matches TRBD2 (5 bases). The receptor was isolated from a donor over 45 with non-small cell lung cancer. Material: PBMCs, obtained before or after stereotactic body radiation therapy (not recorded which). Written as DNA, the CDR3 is TGTGCCAGCAGTCCTATCGGAGGACCGTTGTCTGGGGCCAACGTCCTGACTTTC. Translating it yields CASSPIGGPLSGANVLTF.